The 20 T cell receptor beta chains reported below all come from one sample, sequenced in a study of blood T cell repertoires in COVID-19 (dated by TCRdb to between 2020 and 2021). Receptors were amplified or captured by the immunoSEQ multiplex PCR assay. Here the immuneACCESS table is served through TCRdb, limited to in-frame sequences with V and J called. Missing clones are a known gap in these copies; in checked studies unresolved V genes cover under half, and the rest lacks a known reason. In this sample the table shows 180,000 or so clones, 86% of which occur a single time. Around 9% of the sample is held by the ten biggest clonotypes. Material for sequencing was PBMCs or T cells enriched from blood (not recorded which). The receptors derive from a woman between 25 and 40 years old who had recovered from COVID-19.

V usage is TRBV5-4 and J usage is TRBJ1-1, with 7 bases that match TRBD1. Germline CDR1 SGHNT, CDR2 YYREEE (reference sequence). V dropped 4 bases and J dropped 7; count of bases not matched to a gene: 10. The CDR3 extends over 14 amino acids. The CDR3 loop reads CASSGQQGTDEAFF. In DNA form, the CDR3 reads TGTGCCAGCAGCGGACAACAGGGGACGGATGAAGCTTTCTTT.

The chain is built from TRBV9 and TRBJ1-1, with TRBD1 matching over 10 bases. Germline values: CDR1 SGDLS, CDR2 YYNGEE. The CDR3 is made up of 17 amino acids. The J segment lost 3 bases and the V segment lost 0 bases, leaving 8 bases of the junction unmatched. The CDR3 DNA reads as TGTGCCAGCAGCGTAGGCCCTCTGGGACAGGGGTACACTGAAGCTTTCTTT. Translating it yields CASSVGPLGQGYTEAFF.

The chain joins TRBV19 to TRBJ1-6; D possibly corresponds to TRBD1 (6 bases). Germline values: CDR1 LNHDA, CDR2 SQIVND (reference sequence). V was cut by 3 bases and J by 10 bases, with 16 bases left in between. The CDR3 consists of 15 residues. Here the CDR3 reads CASSIGGQPYSPLHF. In DNA, the CDR3 is TGTGCCAGTAGTATTGGAGGACAGCCGTACTCACCCCTCCACTTT. Filled out from reference TRBV19 and TRBJ1-6, the complete variable domain reads DGGITQSPKYLFRKEGQNVTLSCEQNLNHDAMYWYRQDPGQGLRLIYYSQIVNDFQKGDIAEGYSVSREKKESFPLTVTSAQKNPTAFYLCASSIGGQPYSPLHFGNGTRLTVT.

The gene calls are TRBV7-9 and TRBJ2-2; D gene unclear. The CDR3 contains 14 residues. The germline V gene encodes CDR1 SEHNR and CDR2 FQNEAQ (reference sequence). The V end lost 1 base, the J end lost 3 bases, and 6 bases lay between the germline ends. The CDR3 DNA follows: TGTGCCAGCAGCTTAGAAACAGACACCGGGGAGCTGTTTTTT. This translates into CASSLETDTGELFF. Full variable domain (rest looked up from reference TRBV7-9 and TRBJ2-2): DTGVSQNPRHKITKRGQNVTFRCDPISEHNRLYWYRQTLGQGPEFLTYFQNEAQLEKSRLLSDRFSAERPKGSFSTLEIQRTEQGDSAMYLCASSLETDTGELFFGEGSRLTVL.

This clone showed up just once. The V call is TRBV27, the J call TRBJ2-3, with 7 bases aligning to TRBD2. The V gene end was trimmed by 2 bases and the J gene end by 4 bases; junction bases not matched to a gene: 12. CDR1 and CDR2 from the germline V gene are MNHEY and SMNVEV (reference sequence). CDR3 length: 17 residues. CDR3 in amino acids: CASSLTSGREIADTQYF. The DNA of the CDR3 is TGTGCCAGCAGTTTAACCTCCGGGCGGGAGATTGCAGATACGCAGTATTTT.

The genes are TRBV2 and TRBJ2-5; D is undetermined. The V gene's germline CDR1 is SNHLY and CDR2 FYNNEI. Trimming left V 4 bases short and J 1 base short, with 10 bases between. The length of the CDR3 is 14 residues. The CDR3 spells CASSVDQAQETQYF. Here the CDR3 DNA reads TGTGCCAGCAGTGTAGACCAGGCCCAAGAGACCCAGTACTTC.

This clone was seen just once. This chain links TRBV28 with TRBJ2-1; unclear D gene. Germline CDR1 and CDR2: MDHEN and SYDVKM. There are 14 residues in the CDR3. The germline V and J ends were trimmed by 7 bases and 10 bases, with 20 bases remaining between them. CDR3 sequence (DNA): TGTGCCAGCACCGTTCCTACACGGGTTGCCGAGCAGTTCTTC. As protein: CASTVPTRVAEQFF. The entire variable domain, with the rest obtained from reference TRBV28 and TRBJ2-1, is as follows: DVKVTQSSRYLVKRTGEKVFLECVQDMDHENMFWYRQDPGLGLRLIYFSYDVKMKEKGDIPEGYSVSREKKERFSLILESASTNQTSMYLCASTVPTRVAEQFFGPGTRLTVL.

The rearrangement links TRBV3-1 (or the pseudogene TRBV3-2) to TRBJ1-1; D remains unclear. In germline, CDR1 is LGHDT, CDR2 YNNKEL (reference sequence). The ends were cut back, 1 base at V and 1 base at J, with 7 bases in the middle. The CDR3 runs 14 residues. CDR3 nucleotide sequence: TGTGCCAGCAGCCAAGCCCGGTCGAACACTGAAGCTTTCTTT. Amino acid sequence: CASSQARSNTEAFF.

The J gene is TRBJ2-4, the V gene TRBV29-1; the D gene is possibly TRBD1 (5 bases). V lost 6 bases, J lost 8 bases, and 17 bases lay in between. Germline V gene data show CDR1 as SQVTM and CDR2 as ANQGSEA. CDR3 size: 13 residues. The chain's CDR3 is CSVTYTRVDIQYF. The CDR3 nucleotides read TGCAGCGTCACGTACACCAGGGTGGACATTCAGTACTTC. The full variable domain, with the rest looked up from reference TRBV29-1 and TRBJ2-4, is SAVISQKPSRDICQRGTSLTIQCQVDSQVTMMFWYRQQPGQSLTLIATANQGSEATYESGFVIDKFPISRPNLTFSTLTVSNMSPEDSSIYLCSVTYTRVDIQYFGAGTRLSVL.

This chain uses TRBV4-2 with TRBJ2-7, with 9 bases aligning to TRBD2. The CDR3 contains 15 residues. The germline CDR1 and CDR2 sequences are LGHNA and YNFKEQ. Unmatched junction bases numbered 3, after V lost 1 base and J lost 2 bases. The CDR3 protein is CASSQGLAGTYEQYF. In DNA, the CDR3 is TGTGCCAGCAGCCAAGGGCTAGCGGGAACCTACGAGCAGTACTTC.

The rearrangement joins TRBV5-1 to TRBJ2-3; 16 bases align to TRBD2. V was pared by 4 bases and J by 4 bases, with 6 bases of the junction left unmatched. The germline V gene encodes CDR1 SGHRS and CDR2 YFSETQ. There are 17 residues in the CDR3. The CDR3 here is CASSAGLAGGPSDTQYF. The CDR3 nucleotides are TGCGCCAGCAGCGCGGGACTAGCGGGAGGGCCTTCAGATACGCAGTATTTT.

The chain couples TRBV3-1 (or the pseudogene TRBV3-2) to TRBJ2-3, with 8 bases identical to TRBD2. Germline loops: CDR1 LGHDT, CDR2 YNNKEL (reference sequence). V shed 4 bases, J shed 4 bases, and the junction held 10 bases outside the gene matches. CDR3 size: 16 residues. This CDR3 reads CASSPRGGALSDTQYF. The CDR3 DNA is TGTGCCAGCAGCCCCCGGGGGGGGGCGCTTTCAGATACGCAGTATTTT.

The V and J genes are TRBV12-5 and TRBJ2-1; 8 bases are a match to TRBD2. V shed 3 bases and J 6 bases; nucleotides not matched to a gene: 19. CDR3 length equals 19 residues. The germline CDR1 and CDR2 sequences are LGHNT and FRNRAP. The chain's CDR3 is CASGFRGLAPWGGFNEQFF. In DNA, the CDR3 is TGTGCTAGTGGTTTTCGTGGACTAGCACCATGGGGGGGGTTCAATGAGCAGTTCTTC.

V and J are TRBV24-1 and TRBJ2-1, with TRBD2 matching 9 bases. J gave up 9 bases and V 1 base, and 12 bases lay outside the gene matches. This CDR3 is built from 17 residues. CDR1 is KGHDR and CDR2 is SFDVKD in the germline V gene. CDR3 DNA sequence: TGTGCCACCAGTGATTTTCTAGCGGGAAGTGGTACTGGTGAGCAGTTCTTC. It specifies CATSDFLAGSGTGEQFF.

V gene TRBV4-2 combines with J gene TRBJ2-3, with 16 bases aligning to TRBD2. Germline V CDR1 and CDR2: LGHNA, YNFKEQ. Germline trimming cut 1 base from V and 3 bases from J; bases unmatched to any gene: 7. This CDR3 spans 19 amino acids. As DNA, the CDR3 is TGTGCCAGCAGCCAAGGGGGACTAGCGGGAGGGGGTTGGACAGATACGCAGTATTTT. It yields the protein CASSQGGLAGGGWTDTQYF.

The rearrangement uses TRBV11-3 and TRBJ2-1; D might be TRBD2 (6 bases). CDR1 and CDR2 (germline): SGHNT, YENEEA. V dropped 1 base and J dropped 15 bases, with 16 bases sitting between them. The CDR3 spans 13 residues. The CDR3 sequence is CASSLGAGNNRFF. DNA of the CDR3: TGTGCCAGCAGCTTAGGGGCGGGGAACAACAGGTTCTTC.

This chain joins TRBV13 and TRBJ2-1, with no clear D. Germline V gene lookup returns CDR1 PRHDT and CDR2 FYEKMQ (reference sequence). This CDR3 is 13 amino acids long. V lost 6 bases and J lost 4, with 10 bases in between. In DNA, the CDR3 is TGTGCCAGCAGGGGTACTAATTACAATGAGCAGTTCTTC. Protein product: CASRGTNYNEQFF.

The gene calls are TRBV5-1 and TRBJ1-3, with a weak D call TRBD1 (6 bases). The CDR3 loop spans 14 amino acids. The germline V and J ends were trimmed by 4 bases and 8 bases, with 16 bases remaining between them. Germline V lookup: CDR1 SGHRS, CDR2 YFSETQ. The CDR3 DNA reads TGCGCCAGCAGCAGAACAGGGTTAGTGGACACCATATATTTT. Its protein product is CASSRTGLVDTIYF.

The rearrangement uses TRBV11-3 and TRBJ2-3, with D possibly matching TRBD1 (6 bases). Trimming stripped 4 bases from V and 6 bases from J, with 11 bases between. The germline CDR1 and CDR2 sequences are SGHNT and YENEEA. This CDR3 has 13 residues. This chain's CDR3 is CASSSGARDTQYF. DNA for the CDR3: TGTGCCAGCAGCTCAGGGGCGCGGGATACGCAGTATTTT.

CDR3 sequence: CSVAPAGESSQYF. As DNA, the CDR3 is TGCAGCGTTGCTCCGGCAGGGGAAAGTTCCCAGTACTTC. The chain employs TRBV29-1 and TRBJ2-7, with D possibly TRBD1 on 6 matching bases. The CDR3 loop spans 13 amino acids. CDR1 and CDR2 from the germline V gene are SQVTM and ANQGSEA. The ends were cut back, 4 bases at V and 10 bases at J, with 20 bases in the middle.